What follows are 25 T cell receptor beta chains derived from one specimen sequenced in a study of cytomegalovirus exposure and HLA in healthy donors (dated by TCRdb to 2016 to 2017). The library was made by the immunoSEQ multiplex PCR assay. TCRdb took over this immuneACCESS table, retaining in-frame rearrangements with V and J assigned. Such tables are incomplete; in checked studies, under half of the missing clones stem from an unresolved V gene, and the remainder is unexplained. The sample profile shows 150,000 to 200,000 clones; approximately 89% of them were found once. The ten largest make up 10% of the sample. The specimen was PBMCs. These receptor sequences come from a woman between 18 and 30 years old in good health and CMV-seropositive.

In nucleotides, the CDR3 is TGTGCCAGCATACGACAGGGTTTAGATGAGCAGTTCTTC. Its protein is CASIRQGLDEQFF. V is TRBV2 and J is TRBJ2-1, with 7 bases lining up with TRBD1. The CDR3 is 13 amino acids. Losses at the gene ends were 7 bases for V and 8 bases for J; bases not matched to a gene: 8. Germline V gene sequence: CDR1 SNHLY, CDR2 FYNNEI.

The V gene is TRBV14, the J gene TRBJ2-5; TRBD2 matches at 7 bases. The CDR3 totals 12 residues. V shed 3 bases and J 7 bases; nucleotides not matched to a gene: 2. The germline V gene has CDR1 SGHDN and CDR2 FVKESK. The CDR3 sequence is CASSQIAGTQYF. The CDR3 coding sequence is TGTGCCAGCAGCCAGATAGCGGGGACCCAGTACTTC.

V and J are TRBV2 and TRBJ2-1; D perhaps matches TRBD2 (7 bases). Looked up from germline, CDR1 is SNHLY and CDR2 is FYNNEI. This CDR3 is 15 amino acids long. V was pared by 6 bases and J by 3 bases, with 15 bases between. CDR3 loop: CASRYGGGSYNEQFF. The CDR3 DNA is TGTGCCAGCAGGTACGGGGGCGGGAGCTACAATGAGCAGTTCTTC.

This chain links TRBV29-1 with TRBJ2-5; D might be TRBD1 (5 bases). The ends were cut back, 5 bases at V and 3 bases at J, with 7 bases in the middle. CDR1 is SQVTM and CDR2 is ANQGSEA in the germline V gene. This CDR3 contains 11 residues. CDR3: CSVLDKETQYF. CDR3 in DNA: TGCAGCGTTCTGGACAAAGAGACCCAGTACTTC.

This chain links TRBV19 with TRBJ1-1; 7 nucleotides agree with TRBD1. J gave up 4 bases and V 6 bases, and 14 bases lay outside the gene matches. Germline loops: CDR1 LNHDA, CDR2 SQIVND (reference sequence). This CDR3 region has 16 residues. In DNA, the CDR3 is TGTGCCAGTAGCCTCTATCTACAGGGGCGCTTCACTGAAGCTTTCTTT. Protein sequence: CASSLYLQGRFTEAFF.

The CDR3 DNA reads as TGTGCCAGTAGTACAGGGGGGTTCAATGAGCAGTTCTTC. This encodes CASSTGGFNEQFF. V is TRBV19 and J is TRBJ2-1, with D perhaps TRBD1 (7 bases). V was cut by 4 bases and J by 6 bases, with 10 bases left in between. This CDR3 contains 13 residues. Per the germline V gene, CDR1 is LNHDA and CDR2 is SQIVND (reference sequence).

V usage is TRBV28 and J usage is TRBJ2-3; TRBD2 might be the D (6 bases). The V gene lost 5 bases and the J gene lost 0 bases, with 12 bases spanning the gap. The CDR3 runs to 15 residues. The germline gives CDR1 MDHEN, CDR2 SYDVKM. DNA for the CDR3: TGTGCCAGCAGTACGGCGGGAACTAGCACAGATACGCAGTATTTT. It translates to CASSTAGTSTDTQYF.

V and J are TRBV18 and TRBJ2-3, with D perhaps matching TRBD1 (6 bases). CDR3 size: 15 residues. Germline values: CDR1 KGHSH, CDR2 LQKENI. V lost 6 bases and J lost 0, with 13 bases in between. The CDR3 nucleotides are TGTGCCAGCTCCCTTGGGACACCTAGCACAGATACGCAGTATTTT. Protein: CASSLGTPSTDTQYF.

This chain connects TRBV7-3 to TRBJ2-7; 8 bases align to TRBD1. Germline V lookup: CDR1 SGHTA, CDR2 FQGTGA. V trimming: 9 bases; J trimming: 1 base; junction bases outside the gene matches: 2. This CDR3 is 12 amino acids long. Written as DNA, the CDR3 is TGTGCCAGGGACAGGGTTTCCTACGAGCAGTACTTC. Translation gives CARDRVSYEQYF. Variable domain in full (rest from reference TRBV7-3 and TRBJ2-7): GAGVSQTPSNKVTEKGKYVELRCDPISGHTALYWYRQSLGQGPEFLIYFQGTGAADDSGLPNDRFFAVRPEGSVSTLKIQRTERGDSAVYLCARDRVSYEQYFGPGTRLTVT.

The gene calls are TRBV6-6 and TRBJ2-3; 8 bases fit TRBD1. CDR1 and CDR2 (germline): MNHNY, SVGAGI (reference sequence). The CDR3 is 13 residues long. V shed 7 bases and J 5 bases; nucleotides not matched to a gene: 5. The DNA for the CDR3 is TGTGCCAGCACGCCAGGGGGCATAGATACGCAGTATTTT. It encodes CASTPGGIDTQYF.

This sequence joins TRBV7-9 and TRBJ2-1; 10 nucleotides line up with TRBD2. Germline V gene lookup returns CDR1 SEHNR and CDR2 FQNEAQ (reference sequence). This CDR3 is 16 amino acids long. The J segment lost 9 bases and the V segment lost 1 base, leaving 9 bases of the junction unmatched. The CDR3 protein is CASSLVRLAGEVEQFF. The CDR3 DNA is TGTGCCAGCAGCTTAGTGAGGCTAGCGGGAGAGGTTGAGCAGTTCTTC.

The chain links TRBV11-3 to TRBJ2-7, with D possibly matching TRBD2 (6 bases). CDR3 length equals 15 residues. The germline CDR1 and CDR2 sequences are SGHNT and YENEEA. V lost 0 bases and J 3 bases, leaving 12 bases between the germline ends. CDR3 residues: CASSLDTSSYYEQYF. The CDR3 nucleotides read TGTGCCAGCAGCTTAGACACTAGCAGTTACTACGAGCAGTACTTC.

The chain combines TRBV29-1 with TRBJ1-1; a weak D match, TRBD1 (6 bases). The CDR3 sequence is 14 residues long. CDR1 is SQVTM, CDR2 ANQGSEA, per germline. Trimming stripped 5 bases from V and 3 bases from J, with 16 bases between. DNA for the CDR3: TGCAGCGTTAACGCCCCGGGACAATACACTGAAGCTTTCTTT. This translates into CSVNAPGQYTEAFF.

The V call is TRBV19, the J call TRBJ2-2; 8 bases fit TRBD1. CDR3 length: 15 amino acids. Germline loops: CDR1 LNHDA, CDR2 SQIVND (reference sequence). J lost 0 bases, V lost 7 bases, and 4 bases had no gene match. DNA of the CDR3: TGTGCCAGTACGAACAGGGGGACGAACACCGGGGAGCTGTTTTTT. Translated, it gives CASTNRGTNTGELFF.

The gene calls are TRBV7-2 and TRBJ2-5; D perhaps matches TRBD2 (6 bases). V was trimmed by 4 bases and J by 2 bases, leaving 14 bases between them. The germline V gene encodes CDR1 SGHTA and CDR2 FQGNSA. CDR3 length: 15 amino acids. CDR3 in amino acids: CASSWTPGGQETQYF. CDR3 nucleotides: TGTGCCAGCAGCTGGACCCCCGGGGGTCAAGAGACCCAGTACTTC.

This chain links TRBV29-1 with TRBJ1-3; D is perhaps TRBD1 (5 bases). Germline-derived CDR1 and CDR2 are SQVTM and ANQGSEA. This CDR3 has 14 residues. Trimming took 5 bases from V and 0 from J, leaving 11 bases between them. The CDR3 region is CSVLTDLSGNTIYF. The CDR3 coding sequence is TGCAGCGTTCTGACAGATCTCTCTGGAAACACCATATATTTT. The variable domain in full, with the rest retrieved from reference TRBV29-1 and TRBJ1-3, is SAVISQKPSRDICQRGTSLTIQCQVDSQVTMMFWYRQQPGQSLTLIATANQGSEATYESGFVIDKFPISRPNLTFSTLTVSNMSPEDSSIYLCSVLTDLSGNTIYFGEGSWLTVV.

This chain uses TRBV2 with TRBJ1-3, with D perhaps matching TRBD1 (5 bases). In germline, CDR1 is SNHLY, CDR2 FYNNEI. V gave up 2 bases and J gave up 8 bases, with 10 bases separating them. The CDR3 is 13 amino acids. CDR3 region: CASSEQGIYTIYF. CDR3 coding DNA: TGTGCCAGCAGTGAACAGGGCATTTACACCATATATTTT.

J is TRBJ2-7 and V is TRBV15, with D maybe TRBD1 (6 bases). Per the germline V gene, CDR1 is LNHNV and CDR2 is YYDKDF (reference sequence). This CDR3 has 14 residues. V was cut by 0 bases and J by 7 bases, with 13 bases left in between. In DNA, the CDR3 is TGTGCCACCAGCAGAGACGACAGGTTGGGGGAGCAGTACTTC. Amino acids: CATSRDDRLGEQYF.

V gene TRBV7-9 combines with J gene TRBJ2-7; unclear D gene. CDR1 is SEHNR and CDR2 is FQNEAQ in the germline V gene (reference sequence). The CDR3 totals 12 residues. The V end was cut by 0 bases, the J end by 4 bases, with 4 bases between. The CDR3 protein is CASSLARYEQYF. For the CDR3, the DNA is TGTGCCAGCAGCTTAGCTCGGTACGAGCAGTACTTC.

The chain couples TRBV5-1 to TRBJ1-1; 8 positions agree with TRBD1. V lost 2 bases, J lost 5 bases, and 8 bases stayed unmatched. CDR1 is SGHRS and CDR2 is YFSETQ in the germline V gene. The length of the CDR3 is 15 residues. CDR3 residues: CASSFDRTGWTEAFF. In DNA form, the CDR3 reads TGCGCCAGCAGCTTCGACCGGACAGGGTGGACTGAAGCTTTCTTT.

This clone came up once. This rearrangement joins TRBV6-1 to TRBJ2-7; 10 nucleotides match TRBD2. Unmatched junction bases numbered 5, after V lost 2 bases and J lost 4 bases. The CDR3 totals 15 residues. Germline V gene lookup returns CDR1 MNHNS and CDR2 SASEGT. In DNA, the CDR3 is TGTGCCAGCAGTGAATCAGCGGGGGGGGCGTACGAGCAGTACTTC. It encodes CASSESAGGAYEQYF.

This clone was detected a few times. This chain connects TRBV6-5 to TRBJ1-2; the match to TRBD1 covers 9 bases. V was pared by 6 bases and J by 7 bases, with 6 bases of the junction left unmatched. The V gene's germline CDR1 is MNHEY and CDR2 SVGAGI. The CDR3 sequence is 13 residues long. CDR3 bases: TGTGCCAGCAGCCCACAGGGGGCGGCTGGCTACACCTTC. Amino acid sequence: CASSPQGAAGYTF.

The chain couples TRBV6-6 to TRBJ2-7, with 9 nucleotides matching TRBD1. The CDR3 runs to 16 residues. The trim removed 7 bases at V and 5 bases at J, leaving 15 bases unmatched. The germline CDR1 and CDR2 sequences are MNHNY and SVGAGI (reference sequence). The CDR3 loop is CASKPQLGTGFNEQYF. The CDR3, as DNA: TGTGCCAGCAAACCCCAACTCGGGACAGGGTTCAACGAGCAGTACTTC.

The CDR3 DNA is TGCGCCAGCAGCTTCGGACAGATAGGCTACACCTTC. This translates into CASSFGQIGYTF. The rearrangement uses TRBV5-1 and TRBJ1-2, with TRBD1 as a possible D gene (6 bases). The CDR3 is 12 amino acids. The germline gives CDR1 SGHRS, CDR2 YFSETQ. Trimming left V 2 bases short and J 8 bases short, with 10 bases between.

The chain carries TRBV11-1 and TRBJ2-2; no definite D call. Trimming took 4 bases from V and 4 from J, leaving 4 bases between them. The CDR3 contains 12 residues. In germline, CDR1 is SGHAT, CDR2 FQDESV (reference sequence). CDR3 DNA: TGTGCCAGCAGCTCCGGCACCGGGGAGCTGTTTTTT. The encoded protein is CASSSGTGELFF.